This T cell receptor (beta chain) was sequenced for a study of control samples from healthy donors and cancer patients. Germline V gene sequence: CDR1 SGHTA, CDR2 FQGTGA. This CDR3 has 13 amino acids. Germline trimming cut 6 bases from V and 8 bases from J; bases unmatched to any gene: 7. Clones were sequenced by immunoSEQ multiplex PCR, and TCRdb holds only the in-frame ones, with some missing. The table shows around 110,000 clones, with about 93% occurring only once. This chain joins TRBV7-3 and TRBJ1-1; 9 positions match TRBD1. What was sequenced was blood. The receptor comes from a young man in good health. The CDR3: CASRQIGTGEAFF. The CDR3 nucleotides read TGTGCCAGCAGACAGATCGGGACAGGGGAAGCTTTCTTT.